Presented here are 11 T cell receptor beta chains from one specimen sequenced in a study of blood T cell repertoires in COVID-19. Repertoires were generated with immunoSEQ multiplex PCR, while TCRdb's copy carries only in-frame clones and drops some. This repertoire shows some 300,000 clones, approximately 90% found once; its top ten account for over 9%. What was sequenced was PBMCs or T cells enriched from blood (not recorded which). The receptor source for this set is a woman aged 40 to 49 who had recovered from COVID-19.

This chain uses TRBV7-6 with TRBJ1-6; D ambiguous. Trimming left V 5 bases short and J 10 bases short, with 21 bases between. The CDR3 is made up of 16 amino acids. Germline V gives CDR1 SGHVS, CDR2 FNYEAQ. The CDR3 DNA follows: TGTGCCAGCAGCCGACTAACGGTGGCTGTCGGCTCACCCCTCCACTTT. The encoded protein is CASSRLTVAVGSPLHF.

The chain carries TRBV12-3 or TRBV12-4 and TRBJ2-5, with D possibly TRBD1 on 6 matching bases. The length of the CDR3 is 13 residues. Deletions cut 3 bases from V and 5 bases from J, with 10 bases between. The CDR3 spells CASSFDRWETQYF. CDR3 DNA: TGTGCCAGCAGTTTCGACAGGTGGGAGACCCAGTACTTC.

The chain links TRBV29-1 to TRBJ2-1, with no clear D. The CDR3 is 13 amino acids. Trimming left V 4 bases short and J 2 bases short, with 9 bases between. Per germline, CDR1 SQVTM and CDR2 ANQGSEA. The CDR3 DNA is TGCAGCGTTGTCGTCACAGCCTACAATGAGCAGTTCTTC. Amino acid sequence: CSVVVTAYNEQFF.

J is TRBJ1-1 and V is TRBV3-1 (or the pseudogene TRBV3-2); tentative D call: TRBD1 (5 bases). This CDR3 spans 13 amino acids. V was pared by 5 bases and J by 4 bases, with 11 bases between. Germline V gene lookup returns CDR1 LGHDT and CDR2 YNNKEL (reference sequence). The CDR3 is CASSAAGGTEAFF. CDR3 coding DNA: TGTGCCAGCAGCGCCGCGGGGGGCACTGAAGCTTTCTTT.

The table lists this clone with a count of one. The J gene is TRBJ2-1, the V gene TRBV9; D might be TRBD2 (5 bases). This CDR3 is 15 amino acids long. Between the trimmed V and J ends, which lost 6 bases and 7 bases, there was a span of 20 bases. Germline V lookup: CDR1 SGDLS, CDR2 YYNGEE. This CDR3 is CASNQATIGKNEQFF. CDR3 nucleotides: TGTGCCAGCAACCAAGCCACCATCGGGAAGAATGAGCAGTTCTTC.

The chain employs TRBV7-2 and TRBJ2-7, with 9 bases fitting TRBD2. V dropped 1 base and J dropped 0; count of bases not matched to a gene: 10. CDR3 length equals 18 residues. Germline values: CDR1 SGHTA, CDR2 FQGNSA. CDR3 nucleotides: TGTGCCAGCAGCTTAGGGTGGCTAGCGGGGTCTAACTCCTACGAGCAGTACTTC. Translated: CASSLGWLAGSNSYEQYF.

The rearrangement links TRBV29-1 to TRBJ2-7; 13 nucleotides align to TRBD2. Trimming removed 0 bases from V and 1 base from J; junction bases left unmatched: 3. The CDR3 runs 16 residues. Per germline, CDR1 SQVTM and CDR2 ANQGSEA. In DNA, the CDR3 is TGCAGCGTTGAAGATCTGGGACTAGCGGGATCCTACGAGCAGTACTTC. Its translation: CSVEDLGLAGSYEQYF.

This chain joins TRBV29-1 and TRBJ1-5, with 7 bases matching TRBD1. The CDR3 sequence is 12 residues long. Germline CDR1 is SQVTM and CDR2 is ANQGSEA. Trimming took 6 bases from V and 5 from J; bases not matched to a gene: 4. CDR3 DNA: TGCAGCGTCCAGGGGGGAGATCAGCCCCAGCATTTT. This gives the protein CSVQGGDQPQHF.

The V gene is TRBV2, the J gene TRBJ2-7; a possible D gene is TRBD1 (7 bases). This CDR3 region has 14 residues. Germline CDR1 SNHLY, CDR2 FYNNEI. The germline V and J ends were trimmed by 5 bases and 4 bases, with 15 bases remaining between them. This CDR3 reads CASSLTGDLYEQYF. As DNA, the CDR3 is TGTGCCAGCAGTTTAACAGGGGACTTATACGAGCAGTACTTC.

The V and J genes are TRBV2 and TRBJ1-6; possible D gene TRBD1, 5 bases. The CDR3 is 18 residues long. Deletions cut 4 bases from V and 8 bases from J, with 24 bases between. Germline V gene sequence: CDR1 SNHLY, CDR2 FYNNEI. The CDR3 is CASSVWGILDSLHSPLHF. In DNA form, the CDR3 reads TGTGCCAGCAGTGTTTGGGGAATACTCGACAGCTTACATTCACCCCTCCACTTT. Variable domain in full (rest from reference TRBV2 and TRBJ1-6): EPEVTQTPSHQVTQMGQEVILRCVPISNHLYFYWYRQILGQKVEFLVSFYNNEISEKSEIFDDQFSVERPDGSNFTLKIRSTKLEDSAMYFCASSVWGILDSLHSPLHFGNGTRLTVT.

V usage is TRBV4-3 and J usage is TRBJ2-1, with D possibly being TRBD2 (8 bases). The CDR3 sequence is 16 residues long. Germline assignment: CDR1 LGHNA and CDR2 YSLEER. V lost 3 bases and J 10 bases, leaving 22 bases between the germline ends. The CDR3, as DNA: TGCGCCAGCAGCCACCTAGGGGGCGCGGGGGGCCCAGAGCAGTTCTTC. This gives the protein CASSHLGGAGGPEQFF.